The 30 T cell receptor beta chains listed next were all sequenced from one sample in a study of blood T cell repertoires in COVID-19. The table came from immunoSEQ multiplex PCR; TCRdb's copy has only in-frame clones and leaves some out. The sample has 340,000 or so clones; around four fifths are singletons. Sequenced material: peripheral blood. The receptors stem from a man aged 30-40 years with active or convalescent COVID-19.

The chain combines TRBV7-3 with TRBJ2-3; D not certain. The length of the CDR3 is 13 residues. Germline CDR1 and CDR2: SGHTA and FQGTGA. The V and J ends lost 5 bases and 2 bases respectively, with 8 bases between them. CDR3 DNA sequence: TGTGCCAGCAGCACTGGTCCCACAGATACGCAGTATTTT. Translated: CASSTGPTDTQYF. Filled out from reference TRBV7-3 and TRBJ2-3, the complete variable domain reads GAGVSQTPSNKVTEKGKYVELRCDPISGHTALYWYRQSLGQGPEFLIYFQGTGAADDSGLPNDRFFAVRPEGSVSTLKIQRTERGDSAVYLCASSTGPTDTQYFGPGTRLTVL.

This sequence joins TRBV27 and TRBJ2-7; D gene unclear. Trimming took off 8 bases at V and 7 bases at J, with 15 bases between the two ends. Germline CDR1 reads MNHEY; CDR2 reads SMNVEV (reference sequence). This CDR3 region has 12 residues. Here the CDR3 reads CASGPITGEQYF. The CDR3 DNA reads as TGTGCCAGCGGCCCTATCACCGGGGAGCAGTACTTC.

DNA of the CDR3: TGTGCCGCCGCCGGGACAGGGCACACTGAAGCTTTCTTT. This sequence encodes CAAAGTGHTEAFF. The chain links TRBV24-1 to TRBJ1-1; 9 nucleotides line up with TRBD1. Losses at the gene ends were 12 bases for V and 3 bases for J; bases not matched to a gene: 7. Germline V gene lookup returns CDR1 KGHDR and CDR2 SFDVKD. The CDR3 consists of 13 residues.

This clone was counted between two and nine times. The chain has TRBV7-9 and TRBJ2-1; tentative D call: TRBD1 (6 bases). Deletions cut 0 bases from V and 13 bases from J, with 25 bases between. The CDR3 length is 17 residues. Per the germline V gene, CDR1 is SEHNR and CDR2 is FQNEAQ (reference sequence). CDR3 protein: CASSLAQGLLLTEGQFF. DNA for the CDR3: TGTGCCAGCAGCTTAGCTCAGGGGCTCTTACTCACGGAAGGACAGTTCTTC.

The chain joins TRBV9 to TRBJ2-3; D may be TRBD2 (5 bases). Trimming took off 4 bases at V and 2 bases at J, with 14 bases between the two ends. Germline CDR1 reads SGDLS; CDR2 reads YYNGEE. This CDR3 is 15 amino acids long. The CDR3 sequence is CASSTRTGFTDTQYF. Written as DNA, the CDR3 is TGTGCCAGCAGCACAAGGACGGGGTTCACAGATACGCAGTATTTT.

This sequence joins TRBV3-1 (or the pseudogene TRBV3-2) and TRBJ1-2, with a tentative D call TRBD1 (5 bases). V was clipped by 0 bases and J by 7 bases, with 18 bases between them. The CDR3 spans 16 residues. Germline lookup yields CDR1 LGHDT and CDR2 YNNKEL (reference sequence). CDR3 DNA: TGTGCCAGCAGCCAAGACCCCTCCGGGGGTACGGGTGGCTACACCTTC. This codes for CASSQDPSGGTGGYTF.

The chain carries TRBV4-1 and TRBJ1-2; 10 bases are a match to TRBD1. This CDR3 comprises 16 residues. The V segment lost 1 base and the J segment 4 bases; nucleotides outside the gene matches: 6. In germline, CDR1 is MGHRA, CDR2 YSYEKL. The CDR3 sequence is CASSQAGDRGVYGYTF. In DNA, the CDR3 is TGCGCCAGCAGCCAAGCCGGGGACAGGGGTGTCTATGGCTACACCTTC.

The chain has TRBV7-2 and TRBJ1-1, with 7 bases matching TRBD1. Looked up from germline, CDR1 is SGHTA and CDR2 is FQGNSA. V dropped 5 bases and J dropped 4; count of bases not matched to a gene: 10. This CDR3 has 15 amino acids. The DNA of the CDR3 is TGTGCCAGCAGCCCACCCGCGGCAGGGGGCACTGAAGCTTTCTTT. Amino acids: CASSPPAAGGTEAFF.

The genes are TRBV28 and TRBJ2-3; 8 bases agree with TRBD2. Germline loops: CDR1 MDHEN, CDR2 SYDVKM. V dropped 5 bases and J dropped 6; count of bases not matched to a gene: 13. The CDR3 sequence is 16 residues long. As DNA, the CDR3 is TGTGCCAGCAGTCTTAAGCCGGGACTAGGGACGGATACGCAGTATTTT. It codes for CASSLKPGLGTDTQYF.

The chain recombines TRBV4-1 with TRBJ1-5; D might be TRBD1 (6 bases). Germline values: CDR1 MGHRA, CDR2 YSYEKL. This CDR3 has 16 residues. V was shortened by 1 base and J by 5 bases, with 15 bases between the two germline ends. The CDR3 loop reads CASSQARARGYQPQHF. CDR3 nucleotide sequence: TGCGCCAGCAGCCAAGCTAGGGCAAGGGGGTATCAGCCCCAGCATTTT.

The J gene is TRBJ1-5, the V gene TRBV28; no clear D. Germline V gives CDR1 MDHEN, CDR2 SYDVKM. V was shortened by 5 bases and J by 4 bases, with 9 bases between the two germline ends. The CDR3 consists of 13 residues. Written as DNA, the CDR3 is TGTGCCAGCAGTCCCGACATGAATCAGCCCCAGCATTTT. Amino acid sequence: CASSPDMNQPQHF.

This clone came up a few times. The chain combines TRBV3-1 (or the pseudogene TRBV3-2) with TRBJ2-7; TRBD2 is a possible D gene (7 bases). CDR3 length: 14 residues. Germline CDR1 and CDR2: LGHDT and YNNKEL (reference sequence). V dropped 4 bases and J dropped 0 bases, with 10 bases sitting between them. This chain's CDR3 is CASSRGGISYEQYF. The CDR3 coding sequence is TGTGCCAGCAGCCGGGGGGGCATCTCCTACGAGCAGTACTTC.

V and J are TRBV29-1 and TRBJ1-2; TRBD1 might be the D (6 bases). The CDR3 sequence is 14 residues long. Germline CDR1 is SQVTM and CDR2 is ANQGSEA. Trimming cost V 1 base and J 4 bases, with 13 bases left between them. The CDR3 DNA reads TGCAGCGTTGAAGGGCGGGGGCTTCCCTATGGCTACACCTTC. Protein product: CSVEGRGLPYGYTF.

This chain links TRBV11-2 with TRBJ2-7; D is uncertain. Deletions cut 2 bases from V and 0 bases from J, with 5 bases between. Germline CDR1 and CDR2: SGHAT and FQNNGV. The CDR3 loop spans 13 amino acids. The CDR3 bases are TGTGCCAGCAGCTTACGAGGCTCCTACGAGCAGTACTTC. It encodes CASSLRGSYEQYF.

The chain has TRBV4-3 and TRBJ2-1; TRBD2 is a possible D gene (6 bases). Trimming left V 2 bases short and J 15 bases short, with 17 bases between. The V gene's germline CDR1 is LGHNA and CDR2 YSLEER. CDR3 length: 13 residues. The CDR3 is CASSQSLLARPFF. In nucleotides, the CDR3 is TGCGCCAGCAGCCAATCCCTCCTAGCGAGGCCGTTCTTC.

The chain employs TRBV18 and TRBJ2-1, with D maybe TRBD2 (7 bases). CDR3 length equals 16 residues. The V gene lost 0 bases and the J gene lost 10 bases, with 19 bases spanning the gap. CDR1 and CDR2 (germline): KGHSH, LQKENI. The CDR3 region has the DNA TGTGCCAGCTCACCACCGGAGTGGGGGGGCCGGAACGAGCAGTTCTTC. Its protein is CASSPPEWGGRNEQFF.

J is TRBJ1-4 and V is TRBV19, with 9 nucleotides matching TRBD1. CDR1 LNHDA and CDR2 SQIVND come from the germline V gene (reference sequence). V was pared by 6 bases and J by 6 bases, with 5 bases of the junction left unmatched. The CDR3 loop spans 14 amino acids. This CDR3 reads CASSRRDRDEKLFF. The CDR3, as DNA: TGTGCCAGTAGCCGCCGGGACAGGGATGAAAAACTGTTTTTT.

The J gene is TRBJ1-6, the V gene TRBV6-5, with a tentative D call TRBD1 (5 bases). Germline CDR1 reads MNHEY; CDR2 reads SVGAGI. Trimming stripped 0 bases from V and 13 bases from J, with 16 bases between. There are 15 residues in the CDR3. Written as DNA, the CDR3 is TGTGCCAGCAGTTACTCGATCAGGGCCTTTGCCCCCCTCCACTTT. Its translation is CASSYSIRAFAPLHF.

The V gene is TRBV28, the J gene TRBJ1-2; TRBD1 matches at 8 bases. V trimming: 5 bases; J trimming: 8 bases; junction bases outside the gene matches: 10. CDR3 length: 14 amino acids. Germline CDR1 reads MDHEN; CDR2 reads SYDVKM. The CDR3 nucleotides are TGTGCCAGCAGTACACCAGGGGGCTATGAGGGCTACACCTTC. It translates to CASSTPGGYEGYTF.

The chain carries TRBV25-1 and TRBJ1-3; unclear D gene. CDR1 is MGHDK and CDR2 is SYGVNS in the germline V gene. This CDR3 contains 12 residues. Trimming took off 4 bases at V and 3 bases at J, with 4 bases between the two ends. The CDR3 loop is CASSGSGNTIYF. In DNA, the CDR3 is TGTGCCAGCAGTGGCAGTGGAAACACCATATATTTT.

The rearrangement joins TRBV5-4 to TRBJ2-3, with D perhaps matching TRBD2 (6 bases). Germline assignment: CDR1 SGHNT and CDR2 YYREEE (reference sequence). V shed 3 bases and J shed 1 base, with 12 bases lying between them. This CDR3 contains 15 residues. CDR3 region: CASSSGGAGTDTQYF. Here the CDR3 DNA reads TGTGCCAGCAGCTCTGGAGGGGCTGGCACAGATACGCAGTATTTT. Looking up the rest from reference TRBV5-4 and TRBJ2-3 gives the full variable domain: ETGVTQSPTHLIKTRGQQVTLRCSSQSGHNTVSWYQQALGQGPQFIFQYYREEENGRGNFPPRFSGLQFPNYSSELNVNALELDDSALYLCASSSGGAGTDTQYFGPGTRLTVL.

The chain is built from TRBV27 and TRBJ2-3; 10 bases agree with TRBD1. Trimming cost V 6 bases and J 1 base; bases outside gene matches: 4. This CDR3 is 15 amino acids long. The V gene's germline CDR1 is MNHEY and CDR2 SMNVEV (reference sequence). The CDR3 DNA is TGTGCCAGCAGACGACAGGGGGCGGGCACAGATACGCAGTATTTT. It yields the protein CASRRQGAGTDTQYF.

The J gene is TRBJ2-1, the V gene TRBV6-4, with 10 bases lining up with TRBD2. This CDR3 comprises 15 residues. The germline gives CDR1 MRHNA, CDR2 SNTAGT. Trimming cost V 6 bases and J 4 bases; bases outside gene matches: 6. CDR3 sequence: CASSLTSGPYNEQFF. DNA for the CDR3: TGTGCCAGCAGCTTGACTAGCGGGCCTTACAATGAGCAGTTCTTC.

This clone was picked up one time. The chain couples TRBV6-6 to TRBJ2-3; D remains unclear. V was clipped by 0 bases and J by 4 bases, with 8 bases between them. The germline CDR1 and CDR2 sequences are MNHNY and SVGAGI (reference sequence). The CDR3 has 14 amino acids. The chain's CDR3 is CASSYSPRADTQYF. In DNA, the CDR3 is TGTGCCAGCAGTTACTCCCCTCGGGCAGATACGCAGTATTTT.

The gene calls are TRBV7-9 and TRBJ1-4, with 7 bases matching TRBD1. J lost 4 bases, V lost 5 bases, and 4 bases had no gene match. This CDR3 comprises 14 residues. Germline V gene sequence: CDR1 SEHNR, CDR2 FQNEAQ (reference sequence). The CDR3 spells CASSVGTVNEKLFF. In nucleotides, the CDR3 is TGTGCCAGCAGCGTCGGGACAGTTAATGAAAAACTGTTTTTT.

This clone showed up just once. This chain links TRBV7-3 with TRBJ2-2; 10 bases match TRBD2. Germline V CDR1 and CDR2: SGHTA, FQGTGA. J lost 7 bases, V lost 2 bases, and 7 bases had no gene match. This CDR3 contains 16 residues. CDR3 protein: CASSLPLAGVIGELFF. The CDR3 DNA sequence: TGTGCCAGCAGCTTACCGCTAGCGGGGGTTATCGGGGAGCTGTTTTTT.

Concerning this clone itself: At the DNA level, this CDR3 is encoded by other sequences in the same sample as well. The J gene is TRBJ1-2, the V gene TRBV7-2; 7 bases agree with TRBD1. The CDR3 extends over 16 amino acids. Germline CDR1 reads SGHTA; CDR2 reads FQGNSA. J gave up 4 bases and V 2 bases, and 10 bases lay outside the gene matches. CDR3 residues: CASSLRAAGGSYGYTF. The CDR3 DNA sequence: TGTGCCAGCAGCTTAAGAGCGGCAGGGGGGTCCTATGGCTACACCTTC.

This clone was observed once. V is TRBV19 and J is TRBJ1-1, with 10 bases that match TRBD1. From germline, CDR1 is LNHDA and CDR2 SQIVND (reference sequence). J lost 4 bases, V lost 3 bases, and 5 bases had no gene match. This CDR3 has 15 residues. The CDR3 protein is CASSITGTGATEAFF. For the CDR3, the DNA is TGTGCCAGTAGTATTACCGGGACAGGGGCCACTGAAGCTTTCTTT.

The V and J genes are TRBV24-1 and TRBJ2-3; D uncertain. Germline lookup yields CDR1 KGHDR and CDR2 SFDVKD. The V end was cut by 3 bases, the J end by 4 bases, with 7 bases between. The CDR3 is made up of 13 amino acids. CDR3: CATSDPGSDTQYF. CDR3 sequence (DNA): TGTGCCACCAGTGATCCGGGTTCAGATACGCAGTATTTT.

The chain uses TRBV18 and TRBJ1-4; 9 bases are shared with TRBD1. CDR3 length: 14 amino acids. In germline, CDR1 is KGHSH, CDR2 LQKENI. J lost 7 bases, V lost 4 bases, and 4 bases had no gene match. In DNA form, the CDR3 reads TGTGCCAGCTCACAAGGACAGGGGCCTGAAAAACTGTTTTTT. This sequence encodes CASSQGQGPEKLFF. Complete variable domain (other parts from reference TRBV18 and TRBJ1-4): NAGVMQNPRHLVRRRGQEARLRCSPMKGHSHVYWYRQLPEEGLKFMVYLQKENIIDESGMPKERFSAEFPKEGPSILRIQQVVRGDSAAYFCASSQGQGPEKLFFGSGTQLSVL.